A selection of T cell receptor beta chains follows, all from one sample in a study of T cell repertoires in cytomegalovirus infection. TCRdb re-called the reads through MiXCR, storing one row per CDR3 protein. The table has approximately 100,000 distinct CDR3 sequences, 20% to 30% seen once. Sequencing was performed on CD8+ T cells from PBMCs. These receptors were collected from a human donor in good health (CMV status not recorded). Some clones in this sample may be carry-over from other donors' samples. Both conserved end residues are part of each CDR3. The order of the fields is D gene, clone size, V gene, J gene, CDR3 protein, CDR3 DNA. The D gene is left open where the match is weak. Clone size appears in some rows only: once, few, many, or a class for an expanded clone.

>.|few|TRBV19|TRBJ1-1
CATLPRHDGPNTEAFF
TGTGCCACCCTACCGCGGCACGATGGGCCGAACACTGAAGCTTTCTTT
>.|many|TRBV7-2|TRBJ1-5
CASSLGSGFRPHQPQHF
TGTGCCAGCAGCTTAGGGTCCGGGTTTAGGCCACATCAGCCCCAGCATTTT
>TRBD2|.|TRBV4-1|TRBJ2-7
CASSQDSGLAGGGLFDEQYF
TGCGCCAGCAGCCAAGACTCGGGACTAGCGGGGGGTGGGCTCTTCGACGAGCAGTACTTC
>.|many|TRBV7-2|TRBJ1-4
CASSLALGEKLFF
TGTGCCAGCAGCTTAGCGCTGGGTGAAAAACTGTTTTTT
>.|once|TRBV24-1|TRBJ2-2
CATRAGSTGELFF
TGTGCCACCAGGGCGGGCTCCACCGGGGAGCTGTTTTTT
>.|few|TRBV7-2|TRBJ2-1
CASSPPANEQFF
TGTGCCAGCAGCCCGCCGGCCAATGAGCAGTTCTTC
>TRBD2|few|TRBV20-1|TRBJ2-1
CSARDGLAGANEQFF
TGCAGTGCTAGAGATGGCCTAGCGGGAGCTAATGAGCAGTTCTTC
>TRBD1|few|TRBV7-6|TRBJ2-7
CASSLELAGGKDEQYF
TGTGCCAGCAGCTTAGAGCTGGCAGGGGGCAAGGACGAGCAGTACTTC
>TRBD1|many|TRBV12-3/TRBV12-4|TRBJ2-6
CASSPTGAGANVLTF
TGTGCCAGCAGCCCCACAGGGGCTGGGGCCAACGTCCTGACTTTC
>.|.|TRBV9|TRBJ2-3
CASSPEGFLQYEDTQYF
TGTGCCAGCAGCCCTGAAGGCTTCCTACAGTATGAAGATACGCAGTATTTT
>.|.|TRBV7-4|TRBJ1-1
CASSFHIPEAFF
TGTGCCAGCAGCTTTCATATTCCCGAAGCTTTCTTT
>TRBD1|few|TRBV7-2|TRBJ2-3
CASSLTGRTDTQYF
TGTGCCAGCAGCTTGACAGGGCGTACAGATACGCAGTATTTT
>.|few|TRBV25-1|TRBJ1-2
CASSEYGPELNYGYTF
TGTGCCAGCAGTGAATACGGGCCGGAACTTAACTATGGCTACACCTTC
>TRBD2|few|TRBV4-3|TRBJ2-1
CASSLTSGKYNEQFF
TGCGCCAGCAGCCTAACTAGCGGGAAATACAATGAGCAGTTCTTC
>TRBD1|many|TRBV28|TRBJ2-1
CASSLSPGTGFGEQFF
TGTGCCAGCAGTTTATCTCCAGGGACAGGTTTTGGTGAGCAGTTCTTC
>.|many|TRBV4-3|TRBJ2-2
CASSQLVSNTGELFF
TGCGCCAGCAGCCAACTAGTTTCGAACACCGGGGAGCTGTTTTTT
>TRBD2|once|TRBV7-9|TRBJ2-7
CASSSGGRNEQYF
TGTGCCAGCAGCTCCGGGGGGAGAAACGAGCAGTACTTC
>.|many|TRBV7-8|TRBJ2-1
CASTSSYNEQFF
TGTGCCAGCACCAGCTCCTACAATGAGCAGTTCTTC
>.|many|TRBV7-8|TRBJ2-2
CASSSPGWGAGTGELFF
TGTGCCAGCAGCTCCCCGGGATGGGGCGCGGGCACCGGGGAGCTGTTTTTT
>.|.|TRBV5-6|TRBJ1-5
CASSLMGEPNQPQHF
TGTGCCAGCAGCTTGATGGGGGAGCCCAATCAGCCCCAGCATTTT
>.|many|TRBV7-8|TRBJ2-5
CASSADVWGQETQYF
TGTGCCAGCAGCGCAGACGTATGGGGACAAGAGACCCAGTACTTC
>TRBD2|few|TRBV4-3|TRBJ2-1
CASSQETSGKDEQFF
TGCGCCAGCAGCCAGGAGACTAGCGGGAAGGATGAGCAGTTCTTC
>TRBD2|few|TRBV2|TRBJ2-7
CATTPSGTYEQYF
TGTGCCACTACCCCTAGCGGAACCTACGAGCAGTACTTC